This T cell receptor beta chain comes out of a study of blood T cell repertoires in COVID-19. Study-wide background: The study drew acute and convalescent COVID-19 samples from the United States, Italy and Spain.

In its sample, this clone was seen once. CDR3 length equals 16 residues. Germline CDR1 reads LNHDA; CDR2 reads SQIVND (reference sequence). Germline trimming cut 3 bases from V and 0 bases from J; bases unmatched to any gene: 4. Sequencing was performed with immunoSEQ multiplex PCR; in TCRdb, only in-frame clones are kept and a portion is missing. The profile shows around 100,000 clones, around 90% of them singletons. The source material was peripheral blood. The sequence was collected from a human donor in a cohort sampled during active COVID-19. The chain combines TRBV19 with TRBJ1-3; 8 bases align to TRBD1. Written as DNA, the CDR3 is TGTGCCAGTAGTATTGGACAGGGCCGCTCTGGAAACACCATATATTTT. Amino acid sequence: CASSIGQGRSGNTIYF. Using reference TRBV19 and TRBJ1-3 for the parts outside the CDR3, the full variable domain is DGGITQSPKYLFRKEGQNVTLSCEQNLNHDAMYWYRQDPGQGLRLIYYSQIVNDFQKGDIAEGYSVSREKKESFPLTVTSAQKNPTAFYLCASSIGQGRSGNTIYFGEGSWLTVV.